This T cell receptor (beta chain) was profiled in a study of blood T cell repertoires in COVID-19. About the study: Researchers got acute and convalescent COVID-19 samples from the United States, Italy and Spain. In each case, the material was cDNA or gDNA derived from T cells, B-cell-depleted T cells, or PBMCs.

Methods used by the authors: Scientists estimated how many nucleated cells there were by amplifying reference gene primers. Only in-frame clones appear in the TCRdb table, and some are missing; sequencing was by immunoSEQ multiplex PCR. Clone size and V and J calls were adopted from that table, with D and trimming inferred from the DNA. The table lists 200,000 to 250,000 clones, around three quarters of them singletons, with 4.5% to 7% in the top ten. This clone was found a few times. This clonotype was obtained from a woman between 65 and 79 years old with acute or convalescent COVID-19. The sample was peripheral blood.

CDR3 nucleotides: TGTGCCAGCAGTTACTCGGGGAGGGGCGCCTACGAGCAGTACTTC. It encodes CASSYSGRGAYEQYF. This sequence joins TRBV6-5 and TRBJ2-7; 7 positions agree with TRBD2. The CDR3 sequence is 15 residues long. Germline lookup yields CDR1 MNHEY and CDR2 SVGAGI. Trimming at V came to 0 bases and at J to 2 bases, leaving 4 bases not matched to a gene.